This passage covers 15 T cell receptor beta chains from one sample sequenced in a study of neurological immune-mediated disorders. A single record per CDR3 protein comes from TCRdb applying MiXCR to the 5' RACE reads. The sample includes fewer than 80,000 distinct CDR3 sequences, 4% to 6% seen only once; the top ten take approximately 2.6%. The sequenced sample consisted of PBMCs. The receptors shown here come from a woman aged 25 to 39 with multiple sclerosis.

This clonotype has a count of ten or more. This rearrangement joins TRBV5-5 to TRBJ1-5, with D perhaps matching TRBD1 (5 bases). CDR3 length: 16 residues. V gave up 1 base and J gave up 6 bases, with 17 bases separating them. Germline CDR1 is SGHKS and CDR2 is YYEKEE (reference sequence). CDR3 nucleotide sequence: TGTGCCAGCAGCTTGCTTGGGACCACCGGCGGTCAGCCCCAGCATTTT. Amino acids: CASSLLGTTGGQPQHF.

This clonotype showed up many times. The chain employs TRBV7-2 and TRBJ2-1; perhaps TRBD1 as D (6 bases). The germline V gene encodes CDR1 SGHTA and CDR2 FQGNSA. This CDR3 is built from 14 residues. Trimming took 0 bases from V and 10 from J, leaving 13 bases between them. CDR3 amino acids: CASSLARGTSEQFF. As DNA, the CDR3 is TGTGCCAGCAGCTTAGCCAGGGGTACAAGCGAGCAGTTCTTC.

This clonotype showed up many times. The rearrangement links TRBV20-1 to TRBJ2-7; perhaps TRBD2 as D (6 bases). V was clipped by 4 bases and J by 5 bases, with 15 bases between them. The CDR3 covers 13 residues. Germline V gene data show CDR1 as DFQATT and CDR2 as SNEGSKA (reference sequence). This chain's CDR3 is CSAILEGSHEQYF. CDR3 DNA sequence: TGCAGTGCTATCTTGGAGGGTTCCCACGAGCAGTACTTC.

This clonotype has only a few counts. Relative to the germline gene, one junction end is altered; a read error may explain this. The chain combines TRBV5-6 with TRBJ1-6, with D possibly TRBD1 on 6 matching bases. The germline V gene encodes CDR1 SGHDT and CDR2 YYEEEE. This CDR3 contains 17 residues. The CDR3 nucleotides are TGTGCCAGCAGCTTGATCGGACAGCCCCGAGGGTATTCACCCCTCAACTTT. Protein sequence: CASSLIGQPRGYSPLNF.

A few counts support this clonotype. This may come from a read error, since a much larger clone is one base off. This rearrangement joins TRBV5-1 to TRBJ1-2; D ambiguous. The CDR3 consists of 11 residues. The V gene's germline CDR1 is SGHRS and CDR2 YFSETQ. The CDR3 loop reads CTSSFGDGYTF. The CDR3, as DNA: TGCACCAGCAGCTTCGGTGATGGCTACACCTTC.

The chain links TRBV10-2 to TRBJ2-1, with TRBD2 matching over 15 bases. This CDR3 spans 16 amino acids. The V segment lost 6 bases and the J segment 7 bases; nucleotides outside the gene matches: 7. CDR1 is WSHSY, CDR2 SAAADI, per germline. In nucleotides, the CDR3 is TGCGCCAGCAGACTCGGACTAGCGGGGGGGCAGAATGAGCAGTTCTTC. Protein product: CASRLGLAGGQNEQFF.

This clonotype was seen more than once but under ten times. V is TRBV5-8 and J is TRBJ2-3, with 11 bases identical to TRBD2. The germline CDR1 and CDR2 sequences are SGHTS and YDEGEE. V shed 5 bases and J 3 bases; nucleotides not matched to a gene: 5. CDR3 length: 15 residues. The CDR3 DNA follows: TGTGCCAGCAGTAAGGGACTAGCGGCAACAGATACGCAGTATTTT. Its protein is CASSKGLAATDTQYF.

In this sample, this clonotype turned up a few times. One end of the junction fails to match germline, which may point to a read error. The V and J genes are TRBV2 and TRBJ1-5; D remains unclear. Germline CDR1 reads SNHLY; CDR2 reads FYNNEI. CDR3 length equals 13 residues. The CDR3 coding sequence is TGTGCCAGCATCAGAGATAGCAATCAGCCCCAGAATTTT. Amino acids: CASIRDSNQPQNF.

This clonotype has a count of ten or more. The V call is TRBV3-1, the J call TRBJ2-7; D call uncertain. V lost 1 base, J lost 6 bases, and 7 bases lay in between. The CDR3 extends over 12 amino acids. Germline V CDR1 and CDR2: LGHDT, YNNKEL (reference sequence). DNA of the CDR3: TGTGCCAGCAGCCAAGGGTCAATCGAGCAGTACTTC. Its translation is CASSQGSIEQYF.

Ten or more counts support this clonotype. The junction departs from the called germline gene at one end, perhaps through a read error. The V gene is TRBV28, the J gene TRBJ1-5; the D is unclear. The V gene's germline CDR1 is MDHEN and CDR2 SYDVKM. The CDR3 loop spans 17 amino acids. Here the CDR3 DNA reads TGTGCCAGCAGGTCTGTAAGTCGACAAAGTTTCAATCAGCCCCAGAATTTT. Encoded protein: CASRSVSRQSFNQPQNF.

Only a few counts were recorded for this clonotype. A much bigger clone sits one base away, suggesting this may be a read error. The V call is TRBV6-6, the J call TRBJ2-3; D is unresolved. The germline V and J ends were trimmed by 9 bases and 6 bases, with 7 bases remaining between them. The CDR3 covers 10 residues. CDR1 is MNHNY and CDR2 is SVGAGI in the germline V gene (reference sequence). Written as DNA, the CDR3 is TGTGCCAGAAAGTTCGATACGCAGTATTTT. Its protein is CARKFDTQYF.

In regard to this clonotype: At one of its ends the junction is not consistent with the germline gene, which may arise from a read error. This rearrangement joins TRBV20-1 to TRBJ1-6; D is ambiguous. This CDR3 comprises 15 residues. Germline V gives CDR1 DFQATT, CDR2 SNEGSKA (reference sequence). The DNA for the CDR3 is TGCAGTGCTAGAGATCGACGAGCGGGTGAATCACCCCTCAACTTT. Amino acid sequence: CSARDRRAGESPLNF.

This clonotype was seen many times. The J gene is TRBJ1-5, the V gene TRBV7-6; D gene uncertain. V was shortened by 5 bases and J by 4 bases, with 12 bases between the two germline ends. CDR1 and CDR2 (germline): SGHVS, FNYEAQ. CDR3 size: 14 residues. The DNA of the CDR3 is TGTGCCAGCAGCCCCCCTGGTTTTAATCAGCCCCAGCATTTT. Translating gives CASSPPGFNQPQHF. Looking up the rest from reference TRBV7-6 and TRBJ1-5 gives the full variable domain: GAGVSQSPRYKVTKRGQDVALRCDPISGHVSLYWYRQALGQGPEFLTYFNYEAQQDKSGLPNDRFSAERPEGSISTLTIQRTEQRDSAMYRCASSPPGFNQPQHFGDGTRLSIL.

Many counts were recorded for this clonotype. The V call is TRBV3-1, the J call TRBJ2-7; possible D gene TRBD2, 6 bases. The CDR3 totals 18 residues. V was clipped by 0 bases and J by 2 bases, with 20 bases between them. CDR1 LGHDT and CDR2 YNNKEL come from the germline V gene (reference sequence). CDR3 DNA sequence: TGTGCCAGCAGCCAAGAGGTGGGGTTCGGGACTGATACCTACGAGCAGTACTTC. This codes for CASSQEVGFGTDTYEQYF.

This clonotype showed up many times. The chain employs TRBV7-8 and TRBJ1-1; 10 bases agree with TRBD1. Looked up from germline, CDR1 is SGHVS and CDR2 is FQNEAQ. V was clipped by 6 bases and J by 5 bases; unmatched bases: 12. The CDR3 loop spans 16 amino acids. The chain's CDR3 is CASSSRILGQGTEAFF. CDR3 sequence (DNA): TGTGCCAGCAGTTCTCGTATTTTGGGACAGGGGACTGAAGCTTTCTTT.